This section outlines one T cell receptor beta chain sequence together with its context. Its antigen remains unidentified. These data come from a study of shared clonotypes between healthy human individuals. Study-wide points: Among donors, clonotype sharing was expected to be affected by sequencing depth.

About 30,000 T cell genomes (approximately 190 ng DNA) went into each sorted-subset replicate. Some clones are missing from TCRdb's copy, which holds only in-frame ones; the method was immunoSEQ multiplex PCR. The sample has approximately 1.9 million clones, 93% seen once. CD45RO-negative, CCR7-positively selected cells formed the naive CD8 fraction, excluding terminally differentiated effector memory CD45RA+ cells. The ends were cut back, 6 bases at V and 3 bases at J, with 14 bases in the middle. The length of the CDR3 is 15 residues. Germline lookup yields CDR1 MNHEY and CDR2 SMNVEV (reference sequence).

The V and J genes are TRBV27 and TRBJ2-2; tentatively, D is TRBD1 (6 bases). This clonotype was obtained from a man aged 18 to 29 in good health. Some clones in this sample may be carry-over from other donors' samples. The material sequenced was naive CD8+ T cells from PBMCs. The CDR3 bases are TGTGCCAGCAGCTCCTTAAGGACAGACACCGGGGAGCTGTTTTTT. Translating gives CASSSLRTDTGELFF.